This is a list of T cell receptor beta chains from one sample in a study of blood T cell repertoires in COVID-19. The method was immunoSEQ multiplex PCR; TCRdb's version includes in-frame clones alone and lacks a portion of them. The sample holds 20,000 to 30,000 clones, approximately 83% seen once. Source material: peripheral blood. The receptor source for this set is a human donor in a cohort sampled during active COVID-19. The CDR3 runs from the conserved cysteine through the conserved F or W. Some rows mark clone size as missing; the rest say once, few, many or name a class of expanded clone.

v_call,clone_size,cdr3_aa
TRBV6-4,.,CASSHQGGGEQYF
TRBV7-3,.,CASSLNPVYNEQFF
TRBV6-5,few,CASSYRDVGGTNEQFF
TRBV27,.,CASSLGNRGGEQYF
TRBV5-1,.,CASSWSGDSYNSPLHF
TRBV28,.,CAIQRTGELFF
TRBV27,.,CASSSTGGGYTF
TRBV4-3,.,CASSLGAGALGQPQHF
TRBV10-3,once,CAIRQQGAVSYEQYF
TRBV5-6,once,CASSGGLAVNEQFF
TRBV7-9,.,CASHPPRDSQPTQYF
TRBV4-3,.,CASSQDWTSGQKETQYF
TRBV11-2,.,CASSLGGQTAYEQYF
TRBV11-2,.,CASSFMTGAPRPLGTEAFF
TRBV19,.,CASSIGQGREKLFF
TRBV5-1,.,CASSMGIPSGDHTDTQYF
TRBV20-1,.,CSASRGFEQFF
TRBV4-1,.,CASSHIRDRNNSPLHF
TRBV4-3,.,CASSHDDRSTNEKLFF
TRBV7-6,.,CASSWGDAAGELFF
TRBV15,once,CATSSFSGSTNEQFF
TRBV10-3,.,CAISGEGIIYGYTF
TRBV4-1,.,CASSQDRTGYGYTF
TRBV29-1,.,CTPGTGLFEQYF
TRBV21-1,.,CATNGLGYNEQFF
TRBV27,.,CASSLLGKNQPQHF
TRBV4-1,once,CASSQVVVSYGYTF
TRBV5-1,.,CASSLGDRVGKTEAFF
TRBV9,.,CASSVSGQMTEAFF
TRBV28,.,CASYEAQRGRSSYNEQFF
TRBV28,.,CASSLLGGTQFF